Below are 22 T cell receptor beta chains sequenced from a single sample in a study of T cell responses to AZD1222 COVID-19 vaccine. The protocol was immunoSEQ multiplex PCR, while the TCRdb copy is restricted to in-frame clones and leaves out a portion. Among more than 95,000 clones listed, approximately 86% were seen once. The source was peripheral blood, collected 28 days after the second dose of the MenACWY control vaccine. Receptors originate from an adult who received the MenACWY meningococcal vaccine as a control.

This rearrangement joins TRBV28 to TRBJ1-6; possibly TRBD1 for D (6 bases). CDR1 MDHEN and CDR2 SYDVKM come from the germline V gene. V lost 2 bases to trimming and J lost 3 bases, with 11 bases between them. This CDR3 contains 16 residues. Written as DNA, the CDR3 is TGTGCCAGCAGTTTAGGGGGACATTACTATAATTCACCCCTCCACTTT. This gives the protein CASSLGGHYYNSPLHF. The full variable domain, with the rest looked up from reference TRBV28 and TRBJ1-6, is DVKVTQSSRYLVKRTGEKVFLECVQDMDHENMFWYRQDPGLGLRLIYFSYDVKMKEKGDIPEGYSVSREKKERFSLILESASTNQTSMYLCASSLGGHYYNSPLHFGNGTRLTVT.

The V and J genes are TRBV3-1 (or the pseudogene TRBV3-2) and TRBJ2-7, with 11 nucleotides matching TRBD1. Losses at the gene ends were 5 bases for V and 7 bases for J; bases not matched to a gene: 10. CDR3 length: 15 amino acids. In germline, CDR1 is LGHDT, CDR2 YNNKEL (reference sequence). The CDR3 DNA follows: TGTGCCAGCAGCACCCGGACAGGGGGCTTGGGAGAGCAGTACTTC. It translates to CASSTRTGGLGEQYF.

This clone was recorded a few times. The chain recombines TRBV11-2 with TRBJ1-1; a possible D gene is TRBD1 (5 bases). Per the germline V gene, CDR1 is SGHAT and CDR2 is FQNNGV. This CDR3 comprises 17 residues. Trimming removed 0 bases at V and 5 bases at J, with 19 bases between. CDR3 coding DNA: TGTGCCAGCAGCTTAGAGTGGGGCAGGTCTACGCGGACTGAAGCTTTCTTT. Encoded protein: CASSLEWGRSTRTEAFF.

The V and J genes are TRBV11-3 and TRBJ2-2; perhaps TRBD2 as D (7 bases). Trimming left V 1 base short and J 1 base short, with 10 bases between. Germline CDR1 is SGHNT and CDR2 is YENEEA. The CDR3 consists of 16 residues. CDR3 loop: CASSLGGGLNTGELFF. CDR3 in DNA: TGTGCCAGCAGCTTAGGCGGGGGCTTGAACACCGGGGAGCTGTTTTTT.

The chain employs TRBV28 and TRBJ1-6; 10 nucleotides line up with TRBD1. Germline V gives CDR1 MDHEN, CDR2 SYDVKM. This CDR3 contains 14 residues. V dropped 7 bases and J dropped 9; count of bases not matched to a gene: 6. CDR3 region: CASITGTGVSPLHF. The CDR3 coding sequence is TGTGCCAGCATTACCGGGACAGGGGTTTCACCCCTCCACTTT.

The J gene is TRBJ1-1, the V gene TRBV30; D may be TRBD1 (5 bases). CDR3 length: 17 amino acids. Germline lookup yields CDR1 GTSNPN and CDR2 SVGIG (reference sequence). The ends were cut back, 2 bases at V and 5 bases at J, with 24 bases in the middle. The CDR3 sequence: CAWSPPPRRQGGTEAFF. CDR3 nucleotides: TGTGCCTGGAGTCCCCCCCCGAGGAGGCAGGGAGGGACTGAAGCTTTCTTT.

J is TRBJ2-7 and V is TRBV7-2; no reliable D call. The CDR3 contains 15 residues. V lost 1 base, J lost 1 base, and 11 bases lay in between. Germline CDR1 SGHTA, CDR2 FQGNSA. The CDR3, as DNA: TGTGCCAGCAGCTTAGGGCCGACAAATTCCTACGAGCAGTACTTC. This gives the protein CASSLGPTNSYEQYF. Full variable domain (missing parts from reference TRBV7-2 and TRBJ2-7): GAGVSQSPSNKVTEKGKDVELRCDPISGHTALYWYRQSLGQGLEFLIYFQGNSAPDKSGLPSDRFSAERTGGSVSTLTIQRTQQEDSAVYLCASSLGPTNSYEQYFGPGTRLTVT.

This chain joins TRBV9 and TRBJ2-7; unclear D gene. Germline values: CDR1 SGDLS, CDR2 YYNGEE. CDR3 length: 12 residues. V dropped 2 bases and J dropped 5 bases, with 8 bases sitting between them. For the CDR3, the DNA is TGTGCCAGCAGCGTCCCCGCCCACGAGCAGTACTTC. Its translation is CASSVPAHEQYF.

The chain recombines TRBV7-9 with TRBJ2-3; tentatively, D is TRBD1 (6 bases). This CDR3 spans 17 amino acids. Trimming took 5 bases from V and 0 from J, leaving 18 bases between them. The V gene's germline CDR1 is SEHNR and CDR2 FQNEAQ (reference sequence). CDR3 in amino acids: CASSGTKRTASTDTQYF. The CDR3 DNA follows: TGTGCCAGCAGCGGTACGAAAAGGACAGCTAGCACAGATACGCAGTATTTT.

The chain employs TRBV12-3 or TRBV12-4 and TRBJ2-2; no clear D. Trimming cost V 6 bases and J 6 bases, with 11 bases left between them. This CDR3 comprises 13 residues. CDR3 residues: CASSEQFSGELFF. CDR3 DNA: TGTGCCAGCAGCGAACAATTCTCCGGGGAGCTGTTTTTT.

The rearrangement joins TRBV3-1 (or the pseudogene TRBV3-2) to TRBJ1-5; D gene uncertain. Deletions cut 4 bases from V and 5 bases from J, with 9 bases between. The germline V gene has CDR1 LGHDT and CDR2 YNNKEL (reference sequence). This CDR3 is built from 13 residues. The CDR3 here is CASSPGRDQPQHF. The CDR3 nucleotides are TGTGCCAGCAGCCCCGGAAGGGATCAGCCCCAGCATTTT.

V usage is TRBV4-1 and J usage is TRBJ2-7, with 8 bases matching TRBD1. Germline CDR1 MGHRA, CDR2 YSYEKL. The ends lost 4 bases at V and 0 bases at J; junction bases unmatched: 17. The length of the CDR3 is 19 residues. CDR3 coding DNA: TGCGCCAGCAGCCTCCTCCACTCGGGACAGGACTATTTCTCCTACGAGCAGTACTTC. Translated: CASSLLHSGQDYFSYEQYF.

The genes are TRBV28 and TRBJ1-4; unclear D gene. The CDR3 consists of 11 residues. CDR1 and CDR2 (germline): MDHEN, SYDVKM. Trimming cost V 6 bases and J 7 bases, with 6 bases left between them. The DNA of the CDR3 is TGTGCCAGCAGCTTGGGTGAAAAACTGTTTTTT. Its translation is CASSLGEKLFF.

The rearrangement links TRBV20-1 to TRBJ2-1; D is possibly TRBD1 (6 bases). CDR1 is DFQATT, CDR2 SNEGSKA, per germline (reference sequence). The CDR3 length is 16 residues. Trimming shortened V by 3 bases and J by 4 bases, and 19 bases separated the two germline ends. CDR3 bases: TGCAGTGCTAGTGCCCTGTTGCCAGGGGTTTACAATGAGCAGTTCTTC. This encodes CSASALLPGVYNEQFF.

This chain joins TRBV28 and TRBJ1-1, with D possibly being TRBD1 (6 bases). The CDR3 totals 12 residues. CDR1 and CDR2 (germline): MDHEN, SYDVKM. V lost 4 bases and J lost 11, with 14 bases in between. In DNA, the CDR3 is TGTGCCAGCAGTTCCTTCCCAGGGGAGGCTTTCTTT. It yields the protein CASSSFPGEAFF.

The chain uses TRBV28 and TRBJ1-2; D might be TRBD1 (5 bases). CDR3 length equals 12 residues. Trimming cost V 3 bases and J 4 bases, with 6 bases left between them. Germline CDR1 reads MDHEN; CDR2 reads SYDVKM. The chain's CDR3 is CASSFGGYGYTF. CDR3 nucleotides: TGTGCCAGCAGTTTCGGGGGCTATGGCTACACCTTC.

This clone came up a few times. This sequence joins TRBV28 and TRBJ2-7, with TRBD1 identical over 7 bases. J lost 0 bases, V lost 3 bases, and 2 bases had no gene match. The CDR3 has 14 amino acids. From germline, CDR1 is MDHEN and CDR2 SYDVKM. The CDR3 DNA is TGTGCCAGCAGTTTCAGGGACAGCTCCTACGAGCAGTACTTC. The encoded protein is CASSFRDSSYEQYF.

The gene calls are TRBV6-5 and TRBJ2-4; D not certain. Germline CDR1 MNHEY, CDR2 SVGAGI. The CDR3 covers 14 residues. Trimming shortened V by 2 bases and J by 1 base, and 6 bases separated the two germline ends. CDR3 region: CASSYSGAKNIQYF. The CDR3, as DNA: TGTGCCAGCAGTTACAGTGGGGCCAAAAACATTCAGTACTTC.

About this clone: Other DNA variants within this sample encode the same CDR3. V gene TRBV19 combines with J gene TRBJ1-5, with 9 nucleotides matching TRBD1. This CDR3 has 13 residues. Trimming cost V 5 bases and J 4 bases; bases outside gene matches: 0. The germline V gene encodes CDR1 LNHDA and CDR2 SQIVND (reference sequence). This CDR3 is CASSGTGNQPQHF. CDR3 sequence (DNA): TGTGCCAGTAGTGGGACAGGGAATCAGCCCCAGCATTTT.

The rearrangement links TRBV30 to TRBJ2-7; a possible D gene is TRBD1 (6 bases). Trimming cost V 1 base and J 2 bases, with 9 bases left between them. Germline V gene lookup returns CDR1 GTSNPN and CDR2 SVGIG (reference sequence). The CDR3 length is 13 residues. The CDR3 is CAWSGGQTYEQYF. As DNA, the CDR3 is TGTGCCTGGAGTGGGGGGCAGACCTACGAGCAGTACTTC.

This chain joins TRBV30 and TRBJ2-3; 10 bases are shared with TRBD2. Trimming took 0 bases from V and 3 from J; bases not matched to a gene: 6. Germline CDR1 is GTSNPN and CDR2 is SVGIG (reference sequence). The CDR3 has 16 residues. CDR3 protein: CAWSVRAGGPTDTQYF. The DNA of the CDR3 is TGTGCCTGGAGTGTACGAGCGGGGGGGCCGACAGATACGCAGTATTTT.

The chain's CDR3 is CASSPSGYGYTF. As DNA, the CDR3 is TGTGCCAGCAGTCCCAGCGGCTATGGCTACACCTTC. The chain is built from TRBV6-5 and TRBJ1-2; D gene ambiguous. CDR3 size: 12 residues. The ends were cut back, 5 bases at V and 4 bases at J, with 8 bases in the middle. Germline CDR1 reads MNHEY; CDR2 reads SVGAGI.